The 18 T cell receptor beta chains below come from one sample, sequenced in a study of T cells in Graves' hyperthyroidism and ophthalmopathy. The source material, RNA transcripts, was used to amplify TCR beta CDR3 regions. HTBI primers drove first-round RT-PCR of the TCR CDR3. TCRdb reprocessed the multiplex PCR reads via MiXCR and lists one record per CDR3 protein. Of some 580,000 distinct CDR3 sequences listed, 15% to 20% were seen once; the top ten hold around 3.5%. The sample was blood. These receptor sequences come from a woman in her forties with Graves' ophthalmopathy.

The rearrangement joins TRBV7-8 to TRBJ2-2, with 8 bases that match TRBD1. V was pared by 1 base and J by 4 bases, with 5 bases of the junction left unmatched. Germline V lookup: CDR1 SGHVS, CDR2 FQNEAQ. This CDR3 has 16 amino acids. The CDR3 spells CASSLEQGATTGELFF. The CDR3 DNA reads TGTGCCAGCAGCTTAGAGCAGGGGGCGACCACCGGGGAGCTGTTTTTT. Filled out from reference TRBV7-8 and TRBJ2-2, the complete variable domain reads GAGVSQSPRYKVAKRGQDVALRCDPISGHVSLFWYQQALGQGPEFLTYFQNEAQLDKSGLPSDRFFAERPEGSVSTLKIQRTQQEDSAVYLCASSLEQGATTGELFFGEGSRLTVL.

The CDR3 DNA follows: TGTGCCAGCAGTGAACTGGCGGGGGGGCGCATAGATACGCAGTATTTT. It specifies CASSELAGGRIDTQYF. The chain is built from TRBV6-1 and TRBJ2-3, with TRBD2 matching 9 bases. CDR3 length: 16 residues. Germline V gene lookup returns CDR1 MNHNS and CDR2 SASEGT. J lost 5 bases, V lost 2 bases, and 8 bases had no gene match.

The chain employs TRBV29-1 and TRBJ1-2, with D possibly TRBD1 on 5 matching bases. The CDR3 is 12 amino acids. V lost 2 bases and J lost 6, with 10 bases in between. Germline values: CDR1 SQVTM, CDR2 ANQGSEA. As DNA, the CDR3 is TGCAGCGTTGAATCAGGGATGCATGGCTACACCTTC. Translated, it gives CSVESGMHGYTF.

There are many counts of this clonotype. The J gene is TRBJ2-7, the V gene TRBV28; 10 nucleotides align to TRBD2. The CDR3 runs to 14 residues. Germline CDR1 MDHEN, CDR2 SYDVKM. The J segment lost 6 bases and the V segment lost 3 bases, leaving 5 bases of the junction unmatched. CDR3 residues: CASSFVTSGLEQYF. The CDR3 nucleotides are TGTGCCAGCAGTTTTGTGACTAGCGGGCTCGAGCAGTACTTC.

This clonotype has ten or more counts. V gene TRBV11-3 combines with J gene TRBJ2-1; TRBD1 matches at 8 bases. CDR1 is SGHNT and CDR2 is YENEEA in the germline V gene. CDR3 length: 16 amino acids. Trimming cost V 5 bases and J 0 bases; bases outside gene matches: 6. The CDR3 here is CASSPGQGTSYNEQFF. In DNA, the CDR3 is TGTGCCAGCAGCCCAGGACAGGGAACCTCCTACAATGAGCAGTTCTTC.

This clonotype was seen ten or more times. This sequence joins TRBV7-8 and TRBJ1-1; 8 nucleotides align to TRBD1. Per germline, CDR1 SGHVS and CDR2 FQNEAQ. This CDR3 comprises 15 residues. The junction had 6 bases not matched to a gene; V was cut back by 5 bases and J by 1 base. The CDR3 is CASSPLGQENTEAFF. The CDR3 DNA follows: TGTGCCAGCAGCCCACTGGGACAGGAGAACACTGAAGCTTTCTTT.

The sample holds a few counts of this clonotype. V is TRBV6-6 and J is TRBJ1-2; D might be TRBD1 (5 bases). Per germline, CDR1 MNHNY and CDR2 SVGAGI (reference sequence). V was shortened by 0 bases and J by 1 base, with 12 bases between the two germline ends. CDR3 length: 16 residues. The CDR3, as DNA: TGTGCCAGCAGTTACTCGGAGGGGACGGATAACTATGGCTACACCTTC. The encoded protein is CASSYSEGTDNYGYTF.

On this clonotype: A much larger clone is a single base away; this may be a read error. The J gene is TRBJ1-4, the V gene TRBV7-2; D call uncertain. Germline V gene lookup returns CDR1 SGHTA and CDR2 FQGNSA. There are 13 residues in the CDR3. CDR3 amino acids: CASGFYLDEKLFF. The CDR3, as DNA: TGTGCCAGCGGCTTTTACCTTGATGAAAAACTGTTTTTT.

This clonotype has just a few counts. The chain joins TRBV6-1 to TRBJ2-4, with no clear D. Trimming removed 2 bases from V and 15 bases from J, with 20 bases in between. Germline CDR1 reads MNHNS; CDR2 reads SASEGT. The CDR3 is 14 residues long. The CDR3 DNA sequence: TGTGCCAGCAGTGAAACCTCTGGGCAGAGGATTGGGTACTTC. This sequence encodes CASSETSGQRIGYF.

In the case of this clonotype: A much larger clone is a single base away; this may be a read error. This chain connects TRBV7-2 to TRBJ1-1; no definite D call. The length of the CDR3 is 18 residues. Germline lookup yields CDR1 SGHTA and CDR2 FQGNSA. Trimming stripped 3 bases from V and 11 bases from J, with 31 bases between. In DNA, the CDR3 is TGTGCCAGCAGCTTTCAAGTGGGCGGACGGAACCATTCCACCCGGGCTTTCTTT. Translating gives CASSFQVGGRNHSTRAFF.

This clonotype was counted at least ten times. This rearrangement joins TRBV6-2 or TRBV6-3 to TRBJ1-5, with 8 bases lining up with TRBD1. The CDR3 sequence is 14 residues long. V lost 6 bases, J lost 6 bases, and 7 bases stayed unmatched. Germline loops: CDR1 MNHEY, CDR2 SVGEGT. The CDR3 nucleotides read TGTGCCAGCAGCGGACAGGGTGCAGGTCAGCCCCAGCATTTT. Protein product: CASSGQGAGQPQHF.

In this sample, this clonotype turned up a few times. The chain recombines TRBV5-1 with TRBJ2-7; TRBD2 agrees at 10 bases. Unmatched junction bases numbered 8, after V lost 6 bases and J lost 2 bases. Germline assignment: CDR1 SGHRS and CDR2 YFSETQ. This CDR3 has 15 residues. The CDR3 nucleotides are TGCGCCAGCAATCCCGGACTAGCGGAACCCTACGAGCAGTACTTC. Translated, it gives CASNPGLAEPYEQYF.

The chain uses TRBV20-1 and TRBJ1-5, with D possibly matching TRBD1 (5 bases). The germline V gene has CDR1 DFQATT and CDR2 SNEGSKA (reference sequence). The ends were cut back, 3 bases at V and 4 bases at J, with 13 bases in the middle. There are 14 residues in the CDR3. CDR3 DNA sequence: TGCAGTGCTAGTAGCGGGACCGCAAATCAGCCCCAGCATTTT. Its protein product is CSASSGTANQPQHF.

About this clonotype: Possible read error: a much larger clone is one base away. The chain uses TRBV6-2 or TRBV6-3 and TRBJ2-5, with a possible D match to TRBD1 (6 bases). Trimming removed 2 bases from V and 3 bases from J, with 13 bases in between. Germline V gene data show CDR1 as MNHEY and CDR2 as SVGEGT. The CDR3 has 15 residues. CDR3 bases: TGTGCCAGCAGTTACGTGTGGGGGCGGGAAGAGACCCAGTACTTC. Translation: CASSYVWGREETQYF.

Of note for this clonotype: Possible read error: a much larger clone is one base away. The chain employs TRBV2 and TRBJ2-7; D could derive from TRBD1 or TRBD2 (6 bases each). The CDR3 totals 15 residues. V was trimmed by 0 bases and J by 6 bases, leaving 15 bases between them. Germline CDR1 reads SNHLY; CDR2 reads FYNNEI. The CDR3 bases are TGTGCCAGCAGTGAAGCACCCGTAGGGGGGCTCGAGCAGTACTTC. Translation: CASSEAPVGGLEQYF.

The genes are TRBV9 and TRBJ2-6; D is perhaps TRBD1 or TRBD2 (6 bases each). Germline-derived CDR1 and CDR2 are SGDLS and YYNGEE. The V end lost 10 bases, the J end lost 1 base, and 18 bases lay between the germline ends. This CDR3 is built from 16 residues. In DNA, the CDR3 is TGTGCCGGCACCCAGGAGGGGGTTTCTGGGGCCAACGTCCTGACTTTC. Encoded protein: CAGTQEGVSGANVLTF.

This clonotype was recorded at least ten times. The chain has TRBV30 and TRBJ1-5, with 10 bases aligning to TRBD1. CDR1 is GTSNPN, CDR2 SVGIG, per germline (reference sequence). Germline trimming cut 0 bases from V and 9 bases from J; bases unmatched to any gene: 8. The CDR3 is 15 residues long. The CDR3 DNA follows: TGTGCCTGGAGTGTCCAAGACAGGGGGCGATCGCCCCAGCATTTT. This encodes CAWSVQDRGRSPQHF.

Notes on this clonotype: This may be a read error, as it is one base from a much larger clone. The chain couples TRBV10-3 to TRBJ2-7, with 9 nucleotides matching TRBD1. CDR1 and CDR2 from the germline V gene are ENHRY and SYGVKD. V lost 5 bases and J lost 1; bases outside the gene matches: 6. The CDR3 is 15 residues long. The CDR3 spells CAISRGQGRSYEQYF. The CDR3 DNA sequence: TGTGCCATCAGTAGGGGACAGGGAAGGTCCTACGAGCAGTACTTC.